This TCR beta chain was documented in a study of identical twins' blood T cells. General study results and limits: Twins shared about as many clonotypes as their cloneset sizes predicted.

Comment on this clonotype: Its antigen is currently unknown.

One entry per CDR3 protein results from TCRdb running MiXCR on the 5' RACE reads. The sample holds around 380,000 distinct CDR3 sequences, under 30% seen once. Germline V lookup: CDR1 LGHNA, CDR2 YNFKEQ. This CDR3 is built from 15 residues. V was clipped by 3 bases and J by 6 bases; unmatched bases: 9. This receptor was obtained from a woman between 18 and 50 years old in good health. Sequencing input: PBMCs. The genes are TRBV4-2 and TRBJ1-2; 8 bases map to TRBD1. CDR3 in amino acids: CASSHLNRGANGYTF. In DNA, the CDR3 is TGTGCCAGCAGCCACCTAAACAGGGGGGCTAATGGCTACACCTTC.